This T cell receptor beta chain derives from a study of OX40 agonist ivuxolimab in advanced cancers. The CDR3 contains 16 residues. The V and J ends lost 0 bases and 6 bases, in that order; junction bases with no gene match: 8. In germline, CDR1 is LGHNA, CDR2 YNFKEQ. Measured with immunoSEQ multiplex PCR; TCRdb has only the in-frame clones, and not every one. The data hold about 51,000 clones, with roughly 90% observed a single time. This clonotype originated in an adult with an advanced solid tumor such as melanoma, head and neck, liver or kidney cancer. This chain links TRBV4-2 with TRBJ2-3, with 8 bases identical to TRBD1. The specimen comprised CD4+ or CD8+ T cells sorted from blood, sampled in a trial of the OX40 agonist ivuxolimab. For the CDR3, the DNA is TGTGCCAGCAGCCAAGACGGGGTGACAGGGGTTGATACGCAGTATTTT. It codes for CASSQDGVTGVDTQYF.